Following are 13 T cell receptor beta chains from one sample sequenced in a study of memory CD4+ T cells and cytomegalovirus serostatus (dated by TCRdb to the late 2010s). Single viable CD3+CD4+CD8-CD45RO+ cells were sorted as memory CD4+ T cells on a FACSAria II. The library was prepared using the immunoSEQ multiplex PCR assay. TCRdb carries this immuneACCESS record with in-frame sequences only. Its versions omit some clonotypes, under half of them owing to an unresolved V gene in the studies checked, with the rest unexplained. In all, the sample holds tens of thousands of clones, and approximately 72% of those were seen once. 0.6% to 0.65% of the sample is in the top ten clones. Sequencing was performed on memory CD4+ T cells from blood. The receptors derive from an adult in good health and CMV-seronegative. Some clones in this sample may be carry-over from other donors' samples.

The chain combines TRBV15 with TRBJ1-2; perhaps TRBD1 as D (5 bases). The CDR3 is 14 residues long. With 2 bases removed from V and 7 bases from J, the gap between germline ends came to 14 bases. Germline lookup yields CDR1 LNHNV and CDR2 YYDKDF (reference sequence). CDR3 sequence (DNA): TGTGCCACCAGCAGAAGTACCCGGGACGCTGGCTACACCTTC. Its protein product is CATSRSTRDAGYTF.

CDR3 in DNA: TGTGCCAGCAGCCCTGAGAGGGTGGAGACCCAGTACTTC. Translating gives CASSPERVETQYF. The chain couples TRBV6-5 to TRBJ2-5, with D tentatively TRBD2 (5 bases). This CDR3 comprises 13 residues. Per the germline V gene, CDR1 is MNHEY and CDR2 is SVGAGI. V was pared by 6 bases and J by 5 bases, with 13 bases between.

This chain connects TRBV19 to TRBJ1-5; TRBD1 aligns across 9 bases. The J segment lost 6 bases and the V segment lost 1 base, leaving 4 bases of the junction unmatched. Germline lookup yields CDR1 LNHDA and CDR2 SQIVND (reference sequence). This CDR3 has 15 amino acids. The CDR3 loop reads CASSIVGQGSQPQHF. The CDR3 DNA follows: TGTGCCAGTAGTATAGTGGGACAGGGTTCTCAGCCCCAGCATTTT. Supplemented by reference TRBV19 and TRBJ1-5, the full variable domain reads DGGITQSPKYLFRKEGQNVTLSCEQNLNHDAMYWYRQDPGQGLRLIYYSQIVNDFQKGDIAEGYSVSREKKESFPLTVTSAQKNPTAFYLCASSIVGQGSQPQHFGDGTRLSIL.

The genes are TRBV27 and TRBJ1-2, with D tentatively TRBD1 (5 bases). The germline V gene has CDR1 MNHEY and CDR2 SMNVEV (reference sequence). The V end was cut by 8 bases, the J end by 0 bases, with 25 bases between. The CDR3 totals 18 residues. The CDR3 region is CASGGPPGRGGTNYGYTF. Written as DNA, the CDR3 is TGTGCCAGCGGGGGACCTCCGGGACGCGGAGGGACTAACTATGGCTACACCTTC.

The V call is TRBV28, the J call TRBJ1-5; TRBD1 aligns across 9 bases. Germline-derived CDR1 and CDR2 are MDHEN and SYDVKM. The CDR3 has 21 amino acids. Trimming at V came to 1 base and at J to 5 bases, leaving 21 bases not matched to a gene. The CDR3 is CASSLSWSNLRTGVGDQPQHF. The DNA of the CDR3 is TGTGCCAGCAGTTTATCCTGGTCGAATTTACGGACAGGGGTAGGGGATCAGCCCCAGCATTTT.

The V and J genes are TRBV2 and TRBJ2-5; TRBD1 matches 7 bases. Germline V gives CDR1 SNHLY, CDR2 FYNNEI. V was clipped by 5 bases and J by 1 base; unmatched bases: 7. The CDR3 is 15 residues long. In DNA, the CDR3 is TGTGCCAGCAGTAAAAACAGGGGCCCCCAAGAGACCCAGTACTTC. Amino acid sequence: CASSKNRGPQETQYF.

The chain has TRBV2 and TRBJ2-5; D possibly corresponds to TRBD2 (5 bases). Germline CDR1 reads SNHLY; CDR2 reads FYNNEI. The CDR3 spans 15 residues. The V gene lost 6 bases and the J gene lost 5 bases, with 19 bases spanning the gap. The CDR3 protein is CASRPPRSTGETQYF. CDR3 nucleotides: TGTGCCAGCAGGCCCCCCCGGTCGACGGGGGAGACCCAGTACTTC. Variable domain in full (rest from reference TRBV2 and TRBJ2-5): EPEVTQTPSHQVTQMGQEVILRCVPISNHLYFYWYRQILGQKVEFLVSFYNNEISEKSEIFDDQFSVERPDGSNFTLKIRSTKLEDSAMYFCASRPPRSTGETQYFGPGTRLLVL.

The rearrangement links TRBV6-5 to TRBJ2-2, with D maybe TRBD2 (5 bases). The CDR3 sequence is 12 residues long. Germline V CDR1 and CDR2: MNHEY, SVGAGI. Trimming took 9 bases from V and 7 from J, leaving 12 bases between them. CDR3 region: CASKEGYGELFF. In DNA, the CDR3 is TGTGCCAGTAAAGAGGGATACGGGGAGCTGTTTTTT.

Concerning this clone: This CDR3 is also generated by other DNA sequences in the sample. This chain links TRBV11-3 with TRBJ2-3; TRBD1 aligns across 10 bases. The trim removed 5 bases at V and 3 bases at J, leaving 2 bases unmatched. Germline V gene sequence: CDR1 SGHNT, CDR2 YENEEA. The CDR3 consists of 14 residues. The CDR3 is CASSPGQGTDTQYF. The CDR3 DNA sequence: TGTGCCAGCAGCCCGGGACAGGGGACAGATACGCAGTATTTT.

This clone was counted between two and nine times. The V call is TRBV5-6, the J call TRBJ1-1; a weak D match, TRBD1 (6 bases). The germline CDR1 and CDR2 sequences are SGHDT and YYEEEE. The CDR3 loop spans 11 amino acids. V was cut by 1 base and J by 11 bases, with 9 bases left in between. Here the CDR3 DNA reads TGTGCCAGCAGCTTGAACAGGGAGGCTTTCTTT. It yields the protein CASSLNREAFF. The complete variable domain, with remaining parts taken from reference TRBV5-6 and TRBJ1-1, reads DAGVTQSPTHLIKTRGQQVTLRCSPKSGHDTVSWYQQALGQGPQFIFQYYEEEERQRGNFPDRFSGHQFPNYSSELNVNALLLGDSALYLCASSLNREAFFGQGTRLTVV.

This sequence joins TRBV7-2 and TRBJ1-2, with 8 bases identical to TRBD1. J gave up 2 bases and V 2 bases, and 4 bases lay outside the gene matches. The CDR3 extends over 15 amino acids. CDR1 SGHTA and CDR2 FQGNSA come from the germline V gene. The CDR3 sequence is CASSLQAGGNYGYTF. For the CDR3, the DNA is TGTGCCAGCAGCTTACAGGCAGGGGGCAACTATGGCTACACCTTC.

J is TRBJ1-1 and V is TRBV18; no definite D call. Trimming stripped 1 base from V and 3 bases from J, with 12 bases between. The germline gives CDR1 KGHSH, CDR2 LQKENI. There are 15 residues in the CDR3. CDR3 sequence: CASSPQISRDTEAFF. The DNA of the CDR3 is TGTGCCAGCTCACCACAAATTTCCCGGGACACTGAAGCTTTCTTT.

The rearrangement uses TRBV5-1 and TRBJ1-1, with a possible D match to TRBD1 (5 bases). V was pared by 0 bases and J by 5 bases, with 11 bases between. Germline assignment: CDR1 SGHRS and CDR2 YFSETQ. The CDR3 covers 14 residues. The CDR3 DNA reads TGCGCCAGCAGCTTGGGGAGGGGACGAACTGAAGCTTTCTTT. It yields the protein CASSLGRGRTEAFF.